Each of the 20 T cell receptor beta chains below was sequenced from the same sample in a study of cytomegalovirus exposure and HLA in healthy donors. Use of 60 Vbeta and 13 Jbeta primers characterized the PCR. Some clones are missing from TCRdb's copy, which holds only in-frame ones; the method was immunoSEQ multiplex PCR. The table shows approximately 200,000 clones, with about four fifths occurring only once. Sequenced sample: PBMCs. Receptors originate from a girl between 10 and 17 years old in good health and CMV-seropositive.

There are a few counts of this clone. The chain has TRBV5-5 and TRBJ2-5; 12 positions match TRBD2. The V and J ends lost 6 bases and 6 bases, in that order; junction bases with no gene match: 12. Per germline, CDR1 SGHKS and CDR2 YYEKEE (reference sequence). This CDR3 spans 16 amino acids. The CDR3 spells CASNPLAGGPVKTQYF. CDR3 bases: TGTGCCAGCAATCCCCTAGCGGGGGGGCCTGTAAAGACCCAGTACTTC. Full variable domain (missing parts from reference TRBV5-5 and TRBJ2-5): DAGVTQSPTHLIKTRGQQVTLRCSPISGHKSVSWYQQVLGQGPQFIFQYYEKEERGRGNFPDRFSARQFPNYSSELNVNALLLGDSALYLCASNPLAGGPVKTQYFGPGTRLLVL.

The chain carries TRBV7-8 and TRBJ2-3; 8 positions match TRBD2. Germline values: CDR1 SGHVS, CDR2 FQNEAQ. This CDR3 contains 16 residues. The J segment lost 0 bases and the V segment lost 3 bases, leaving 5 bases of the junction unmatched. The CDR3 DNA follows: TGTGCCAGCAGCTTCTTTTTAGCGGGGAGCACAGATACGCAGTATTTT. It codes for CASSFFLAGSTDTQYF.

This chain links TRBV5-6 with TRBJ2-4, with 9 bases lining up with TRBD1. Germline V lookup: CDR1 SGHDT, CDR2 YYEEEE. The CDR3 is 15 amino acids. V lost 0 bases and J lost 6; bases outside the gene matches: 4. The CDR3 loop is CASSLVGQGPNIQYF. The DNA of the CDR3 is TGTGCCAGCAGCTTGGTGGGACAGGGACCAAACATTCAGTACTTC.

J is TRBJ2-7 and V is TRBV25-1; 8 nucleotides agree with TRBD1. The CDR3 runs 14 residues. The V segment lost 6 bases and the J segment 6 bases; nucleotides outside the gene matches: 10. CDR1 is MGHDK and CDR2 is SYGVNS in the germline V gene. The CDR3 loop reads CASRGRTGFFEQYF. The CDR3 nucleotides are TGTGCCAGCAGGGGGCGGACAGGGTTTTTCGAGCAGTACTTC.

Only one count was recorded for this clone. This chain links TRBV29-1 with TRBJ2-3; the match to TRBD1 covers 7 bases. Germline values: CDR1 SQVTM, CDR2 ANQGSEA. CDR3 length: 14 residues. J gave up 6 bases and V 6 bases, and 12 bases lay outside the gene matches. The CDR3 loop is CSVHEPGGWDTQYF. For the CDR3, the DNA is TGCAGCGTGCACGAACCAGGGGGTTGGGATACGCAGTATTTT.

This chain joins TRBV6-6 and TRBJ2-7, with a tentative D call TRBD2 (5 bases). From germline, CDR1 is MNHNY and CDR2 SVGAGI (reference sequence). The CDR3 has 13 residues. The V gene lost 5 bases and the J gene lost 3 bases, with 11 bases spanning the gap. CDR3 sequence: CASSRLGDYEQYF. Here the CDR3 DNA reads TGTGCCAGCAGTCGCCTCGGGGACTACGAGCAGTACTTC.

V gene TRBV9 combines with J gene TRBJ1-4, with D possibly being TRBD1 (6 bases). Germline CDR1 SGDLS, CDR2 YYNGEE. CDR3 length: 16 residues. Trimming left V 4 bases short and J 3 bases short, with 16 bases between. CDR3 DNA: TGTGCCAGCAGCAAGGGAGGGGGGCGGCCTAATGAAAAACTGTTTTTT. Translating it yields CASSKGGGRPNEKLFF.

The V call is TRBV6-1, the J call TRBJ1-5, with a possible D match to TRBD1 (5 bases). CDR1 is MNHNS, CDR2 SASEGT, per germline. The CDR3 extends over 17 amino acids. Deletions cut 4 bases from V and 2 bases from J, with 18 bases between. The CDR3 region is CASSGAGRGWGNQPQHF. Written as DNA, the CDR3 is TGTGCCAGCAGTGGAGCGGGGCGGGGGTGGGGCAATCAGCCCCAGCATTTT.

The CDR3 DNA sequence: TGTGCCAGTAGGGACAGGAGTTTGGATCGGGATCAGCCCCAGCATTTT. This translates into CASRDRSLDRDQPQHF. The V call is TRBV19, the J call TRBJ1-5; 7 bases map to TRBD1. V shed 6 bases, J shed 5 bases, and the junction held 13 bases outside the gene matches. The CDR3 has 16 amino acids. Germline V gives CDR1 LNHDA, CDR2 SQIVND (reference sequence).

The chain links TRBV7-8 to TRBJ2-1; D possibly corresponds to TRBD1 (6 bases). The ends were cut back, 5 bases at V and 2 bases at J, with 16 bases in the middle. Per the germline V gene, CDR1 is SGHVS and CDR2 is FQNEAQ. The CDR3 totals 16 residues. This chain's CDR3 is CASSHPIEGAYNEQFF. The CDR3 nucleotides read TGTGCCAGCAGCCACCCTATTGAGGGGGCCTACAATGAGCAGTTCTTC.

J is TRBJ2-3 and V is TRBV15; D not resolved. Deletions cut 3 bases from V and 5 bases from J, with 12 bases between. Germline values: CDR1 LNHNV, CDR2 YYDKDF (reference sequence). The CDR3 loop spans 14 amino acids. The CDR3 protein is CATSSGLEVDTQYF. CDR3 DNA: TGTGCCACCAGCAGTGGCCTAGAGGTAGATACGCAGTATTTT.

This rearrangement joins TRBV5-6 to TRBJ2-7, with a tentative D call TRBD1 (7 bases). The CDR3 spans 14 residues. Trimming took off 4 bases at V and 2 bases at J, with 13 bases between the two ends. Germline CDR1 is SGHDT and CDR2 is YYEEEE. The CDR3 DNA reads as TGTGCCAGCAGCGGGGAGGACAGGACCTACGAGCAGTACTTC. Translation: CASSGEDRTYEQYF. The full variable domain, with the rest looked up from reference TRBV5-6 and TRBJ2-7, is DAGVTQSPTHLIKTRGQQVTLRCSPKSGHDTVSWYQQALGQGPQFIFQYYEEEERQRGNFPDRFSGHQFPNYSSELNVNALLLGDSALYLCASSGEDRTYEQYFGPGTRLTVT.

This clone was picked up one time. The chain combines TRBV18 with TRBJ2-7; D perhaps matches TRBD1 (6 bases). The CDR3 totals 14 residues. Trimming shortened V by 3 bases and J by 0 bases, and 9 bases separated the two germline ends. Germline V gene sequence: CDR1 KGHSH, CDR2 LQKENI. CDR3 in amino acids: CASSPRDNSYEQYF. As DNA, the CDR3 is TGTGCCAGCTCACCCCGGGACAACTCCTACGAGCAGTACTTC.

This clone was picked up one time. The gene calls are TRBV6-1 and TRBJ1-5; possible D gene TRBD1, 5 bases. The CDR3 runs to 13 residues. V shed 3 bases and J shed 12 bases, with 15 bases lying between them. Germline CDR1 reads MNHNS; CDR2 reads SASEGT. In nucleotides, the CDR3 is TGTGCCAGCAGTGAGGGTCGTCAGGGCGGCCAGCATTTT. Its translation: CASSEGRQGGQHF.

V and J are TRBV4-3 and TRBJ2-3; D perhaps matches TRBD2 (6 bases). Germline lookup yields CDR1 LGHNA and CDR2 YSLEER. The CDR3 is 16 amino acids. V was pared by 1 base and J by 1 base, with 12 bases between. The CDR3 DNA reads as TGCGCCAGCAGCCAAGTGCGTTCGGGGGGCACAGATACGCAGTATTTT. As protein: CASSQVRSGGTDTQYF.

This chain uses TRBV7-7 with TRBJ2-2; weak D call: TRBD2 (7 bases). V was clipped by 3 bases and J by 3 bases, with 11 bases between them. Germline lookup yields CDR1 SSHAT and CDR2 FNYEAQ (reference sequence). The CDR3 length is 15 residues. The CDR3 region has the DNA TGTGCCAGCAGCTTGGGGGGGCAGTACACCGGGGAGCTGTTTTTT. It yields the protein CASSLGGQYTGELFF.

The DNA of the CDR3 is TGTGCCAGCAGCCCTGGACTAGCGGGGCCACAAGAGACCCAGTACTTC. Translated, it gives CASSPGLAGPQETQYF. The V gene is TRBV7-7, the J gene TRBJ2-5; 12 positions match TRBD2. Germline CDR1 reads SSHAT; CDR2 reads FNYEAQ (reference sequence). V lost 5 bases to trimming and J lost 2 bases; unmatched junction nucleotides: 6. This CDR3 is built from 16 residues.

The V and J genes are TRBV30 and TRBJ2-7; tentatively, D is TRBD2 (5 bases). The CDR3 spans 13 residues. Trimming took off 0 bases at V and 6 bases at J, with 12 bases between the two ends. The germline V gene encodes CDR1 GTSNPN and CDR2 SVGIG (reference sequence). CDR3 region: CAWSVPSQSEQYF. In DNA, the CDR3 is TGTGCCTGGAGTGTCCCTAGCCAGTCCGAGCAGTACTTC.

This clone occurred a few times. The chain recombines TRBV29-1 with TRBJ1-2; tentative D call: TRBD1 (6 bases). The CDR3 totals 12 residues. V was shortened by 3 bases and J by 4 bases, with 9 bases between the two germline ends. The germline CDR1 and CDR2 sequences are SQVTM and ANQGSEA. This CDR3 is CSVEQGTYGYTF. CDR3 nucleotide sequence: TGCAGCGTTGAGCAGGGGACCTATGGCTACACCTTC.

The V call is TRBV27, the J call TRBJ2-7; 13 positions match TRBD2. The length of the CDR3 is 16 residues. The V gene's germline CDR1 is MNHEY and CDR2 SMNVEV (reference sequence). J gave up 6 bases and V 2 bases, and 7 bases lay outside the gene matches. CDR3 DNA sequence: TGTGCCAGCAGTTTACTCACTAGCGGGGGGGCCTTCGAGCAGTACTTC. Protein sequence: CASSLLTSGGAFEQYF.